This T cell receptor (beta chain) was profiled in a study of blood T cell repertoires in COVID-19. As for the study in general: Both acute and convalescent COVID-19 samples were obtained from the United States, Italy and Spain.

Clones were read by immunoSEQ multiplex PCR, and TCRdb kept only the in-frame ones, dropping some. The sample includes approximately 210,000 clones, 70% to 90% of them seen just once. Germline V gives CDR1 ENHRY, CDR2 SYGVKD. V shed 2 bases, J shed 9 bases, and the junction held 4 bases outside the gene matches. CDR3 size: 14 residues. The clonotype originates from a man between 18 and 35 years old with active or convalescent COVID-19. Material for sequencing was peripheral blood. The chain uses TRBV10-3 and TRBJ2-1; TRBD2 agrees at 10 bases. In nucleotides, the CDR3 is TGTGCCATCAGTGAGCCTAGCGGGAGCAGTGAGCAGTTCTTC. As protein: CAISEPSGSSEQFF.